Shown below are 16 T cell receptor beta chains from a single sample sequenced in a study of blood T cell repertoires in COVID-19. The assay was immunoSEQ multiplex PCR, and TCRdb's table has in-frame clones only and misses some. The table includes about 440,000 clones, 70% to 90% detected once. The sample comprised PBMCs or T cells enriched from blood (not recorded which). The receptors were gathered from a woman younger than 35 with acute COVID-19.

V and J are TRBV27 and TRBJ1-4; 10 bases align to TRBD1. V was clipped by 0 bases and J by 3 bases; unmatched bases: 7. The CDR3 totals 18 residues. CDR1 is MNHEY and CDR2 is SMNVEV in the germline V gene (reference sequence). Written as DNA, the CDR3 is TGTGCCAGCAGTTTATCGGGACAGGGGTTATCGGCTAATGAAAAACTGTTTTTT. This codes for CASSLSGQGLSANEKLFF.

This clone is a singleton in its sample. J is TRBJ1-6 and V is TRBV7-2; possible D gene TRBD1, 6 bases. This CDR3 spans 15 amino acids. Germline lookup yields CDR1 SGHTA and CDR2 FQGNSA. V shed 3 bases and J shed 7 bases, with 13 bases lying between them. The CDR3 region is CASSLLTGLNSPLHF. The CDR3 DNA sequence: TGTGCCAGCAGCTTGCTTACAGGGTTAAATTCACCCCTCCACTTT.

The rearrangement joins TRBV19 to TRBJ2-5; D possibly corresponds to TRBD1 (6 bases). V was clipped by 6 bases and J by 0 bases, with 14 bases between them. This CDR3 region has 15 residues. Germline lookup yields CDR1 LNHDA and CDR2 SQIVND (reference sequence). CDR3 in amino acids: CASSRDTMYQETQYF. CDR3 coding DNA: TGTGCCAGTAGCCGGGACACCATGTACCAAGAGACCCAGTACTTC.

V is TRBV19 and J is TRBJ2-1; a weak D match, TRBD2 (6 bases). Germline lookup yields CDR1 LNHDA and CDR2 SQIVND (reference sequence). V lost 4 bases, J lost 3 bases, and 13 bases lay in between. The CDR3 spans 15 residues. The CDR3 here is CASSTPSGVYNEQFF. The CDR3 DNA follows: TGTGCCAGTAGTACCCCCTCGGGGGTCTACAATGAGCAGTTCTTC.

The gene calls are TRBV5-5 and TRBJ2-7, with D possibly TRBD1 on 6 matching bases. Trimming took off 3 bases at V and 6 bases at J, with 13 bases between the two ends. CDR3 length: 13 amino acids. CDR1 is SGHKS, CDR2 YYEKEE, per germline (reference sequence). The CDR3 reads CASSSSDRSEQYF. CDR3 DNA: TGTGCCAGCAGCTCCTCAGACAGGAGCGAGCAGTACTTC.

The chain joins TRBV19 to TRBJ1-5; D not resolved. The CDR3 length is 13 residues. Germline CDR1 LNHDA, CDR2 SQIVND (reference sequence). V was pared by 6 bases and J by 2 bases, with 8 bases between. CDR3 loop: CASSDTRNQPQHF. CDR3 DNA: TGTGCCAGTAGCGACACCCGCAATCAGCCCCAGCATTTT.

The chain links TRBV3-1 (or the pseudogene TRBV3-2) to TRBJ1-3; no clear D gene. Looked up from germline, CDR1 is LGHDT and CDR2 is YNNKEL (reference sequence). The CDR3 consists of 13 residues. The V and J ends lost 1 base and 9 bases respectively, with 10 bases between them. The CDR3: CASSQGEARTIYF. In DNA, the CDR3 is TGTGCCAGCAGCCAAGGAGAGGCCCGCACCATATATTTT.

The chain combines TRBV27 with TRBJ1-3; 10 nucleotides line up with TRBD1. Looked up from germline, CDR1 is MNHEY and CDR2 is SMNVEV (reference sequence). The J segment lost 2 bases and the V segment lost 5 bases, leaving 15 bases of the junction unmatched. The CDR3 is 19 amino acids. CDR3 region: CASSPGTTGGFGPGNTIYF. CDR3 nucleotides: TGTGCCAGCAGTCCAGGGACGACAGGGGGCTTCGGCCCTGGAAACACCATATATTTT.

CDR3 sequence reads: CASSLTGTAFTPLYEQYF. The CDR3 DNA reads as TGTGCCAGCAGCTTAACCGGGACAGCCTTTACCCCTCTCTACGAGCAGTACTTC. The chain is built from TRBV11-2 and TRBJ2-7; 7 positions agree with TRBD1. J lost 3 bases, V lost 2 bases, and 16 bases had no gene match. The length of the CDR3 is 18 residues. The germline V gene encodes CDR1 SGHAT and CDR2 FQNNGV.

V gene TRBV19 combines with J gene TRBJ1-6; TRBD1 matches 9 bases. The CDR3 sequence is 14 residues long. The germline gives CDR1 LNHDA, CDR2 SQIVND (reference sequence). V lost 8 bases, J lost 5 bases, and 4 bases stayed unmatched. The CDR3 coding sequence is TGTGCCAGTCGGACAGGGGATAATAATTCACCCCTCCACTTT. Residues: CASRTGDNNSPLHF.

The chain carries TRBV4-1 and TRBJ2-7; possibly TRBD1 for D (5 bases). The germline V gene has CDR1 MGHRA and CDR2 YSYEKL. V was pared by 0 bases and J by 4 bases, with 13 bases between. The CDR3 covers 15 residues. As DNA, the CDR3 is TGCGCCAGCAGCCAAGATCAGGGCGTGGGGTACGAGCAGTACTTC. Protein product: CASSQDQGVGYEQYF.

The chain combines TRBV5-5 with TRBJ1-6; 9 nucleotides agree with TRBD1. Trimming took 5 bases from V and 6 from J; bases not matched to a gene: 9. The germline V gene encodes CDR1 SGHKS and CDR2 YYEKEE (reference sequence). The CDR3 contains 16 residues. CDR3 amino acids: CASRPGQGMGNSPLHF. For the CDR3, the DNA is TGTGCCAGCAGACCCGGACAGGGGATGGGTAATTCACCCCTCCACTTT.

V gene TRBV5-1 combines with J gene TRBJ2-1, with TRBD2 identical over 13 bases. V was clipped by 8 bases and J by 0 bases; unmatched bases: 2. The germline V gene has CDR1 SGHRS and CDR2 YFSETQ. The CDR3 runs to 15 residues. The CDR3 loop reads CASRTSGSSYNEQFF. CDR3 DNA: TGCGCCAGTAGGACTAGCGGGAGCTCCTACAATGAGCAGTTCTTC.

The chain recombines TRBV7-9 with TRBJ1-3, with a weak D call TRBD1 (6 bases). The CDR3 has 17 amino acids. Germline CDR1 SEHNR, CDR2 FQNEAQ (reference sequence). The germline V and J ends were trimmed by 1 base and 0 bases, with 13 bases remaining between them. The DNA for the CDR3 is TGTGCCAGCAGCTTAGGTTACAGGGCCGACTCTGGAAACACCATATATTTT. It is translated as CASSLGYRADSGNTIYF.

The CDR3 coding sequence is TGTGCCAGCCCAGGGGTCTCCTACAATGAGCAGTTCTTC. Its translation: CASPGVSYNEQFF. The chain employs TRBV2 and TRBJ2-1; possibly TRBD1 for D (6 bases). Germline lookup yields CDR1 SNHLY and CDR2 FYNNEI. The V gene lost 8 bases and the J gene lost 0 bases, with 8 bases spanning the gap. The CDR3 is 13 residues long.

This rearrangement joins TRBV27 to TRBJ2-1, with TRBD2 identical over 8 bases. V shed 0 bases and J 4 bases; nucleotides not matched to a gene: 2. This CDR3 comprises 15 residues. Germline V gene lookup returns CDR1 MNHEY and CDR2 SMNVEV (reference sequence). This CDR3 reads CASSLSERGYNEQFF. The CDR3 DNA reads as TGTGCCAGCAGTTTATCGGAGCGGGGGTACAATGAGCAGTTCTTC.